One and the same sample provided the 32 T cell receptor beta chains below, sequenced in a study of immune evolution from preneoplasia to lung adenocarcinoma. TCRdb's copy holds only in-frame clones and misses some; the assay was immunoSEQ multiplex PCR. The table includes about 4,900 clones, 70% to 90% detected once. Input material: FFPE invasive lung adenocarcinoma tissue. The source is a person aged 45-60 years with lung adenocarcinoma.

CDR3 sequence reads: CASSLNPGQGAGEQYF. The CDR3 DNA reads as TGCGCCAGCAGCCTCAACCCGGGACAGGGGGCAGGCGAGCAGTACTTC. This chain joins TRBV5-1 and TRBJ2-7; 12 nucleotides line up with TRBD1. The J segment lost 6 bases and the V segment lost 4 bases, leaving 11 bases of the junction unmatched. The CDR3 is made up of 16 amino acids. The germline gives CDR1 SGHRS, CDR2 YFSETQ.

This chain connects TRBV29-1 to TRBJ2-7; 8 bases line up with TRBD2. V gave up 6 bases and J gave up 3 bases; unmatched junction bases: 7. This CDR3 comprises 13 residues. Looked up from germline, CDR1 is SQVTM and CDR2 is ANQGSEA. The CDR3 sequence: CSVGSGSFYEQYF. The CDR3 nucleotides are TGCAGCGTCGGCAGCGGGAGCTTCTACGAGCAGTACTTC.

The CDR3: CASSETVTNYEQYF. The CDR3 coding sequence is TGTGCCAGCAGCGAGACAGTGACTAACTACGAGCAGTACTTC. The chain combines TRBV11-2 with TRBJ2-7; the D gene could be TRBD1 or TRBD2 (5 bases each). The length of the CDR3 is 14 residues. V was trimmed by 5 bases and J by 3 bases, leaving 14 bases between them. CDR1 is SGHAT, CDR2 FQNNGV, per germline.

V and J are TRBV7-9 and TRBJ1-3, with 7 bases fitting TRBD1. The trim removed 5 bases at V and 2 bases at J, leaving 18 bases unmatched. The germline gives CDR1 SEHNR, CDR2 FQNEAQ (reference sequence). The CDR3 is 19 amino acids. This CDR3 is CASSQRQGLKVVAGNTIYF. In nucleotides, the CDR3 is TGTGCCAGCAGCCAGAGACAGGGTCTGAAAGTTGTCGCTGGAAACACCATATATTTT. Together with reference TRBV7-9 and TRBJ1-3, the CDR3 gives the full variable domain: DTGVSQNPRHKITKRGQNVTFRCDPISEHNRLYWYRQTLGQGPEFLTYFQNEAQLEKSRLLSDRFSAERPKGSFSTLEIQRTEQGDSAMYLCASSQRQGLKVVAGNTIYFGEGSWLTVV.

V is TRBV20-1 and J is TRBJ2-1; no clear D. The CDR3 consists of 11 residues. Trimming took off 3 bases at V and 7 bases at J, with 7 bases between the two ends. Germline assignment: CDR1 DFQATT and CDR2 SNEGSKA (reference sequence). The CDR3 DNA sequence: TGCAGTGCTAGTAAGTGGAATGAGCAGTTCTTC. This translates into CSASKWNEQFF.

This chain connects TRBV7-3 to TRBJ2-1; D possibly corresponds to TRBD1 (6 bases). The V end was cut by 5 bases, the J end by 9 bases, with 17 bases between. The CDR3 contains 14 residues. Germline lookup yields CDR1 SGHTA and CDR2 FQGTGA. The chain's CDR3 is CASSQAQGLGEQFF. The CDR3 coding sequence is TGTGCCAGCAGCCAGGCGCAGGGGTTGGGTGAGCAGTTCTTC.

The chain links TRBV19 to TRBJ2-2, with no clear D. V lost 3 bases and J lost 6, with 11 bases in between. Germline CDR1 is LNHDA and CDR2 is SQIVND (reference sequence). The CDR3 length is 14 residues. The CDR3 loop reads CASSIISSAGELFF. CDR3 nucleotide sequence: TGTGCCAGTAGTATCATCTCAAGCGCCGGGGAGCTGTTTTTT.

The CDR3 coding sequence is TGTGCCTGGAGTGCTTGGACAGTAACAGGGGCTGTGATTAACGAGCAGTACTTC. It specifies CAWSAWTVTGAVINEQYF. The rearrangement links TRBV30 to TRBJ2-7; TRBD1 matches 7 bases. V lost 1 base to trimming and J lost 5 bases; unmatched junction nucleotides: 20. Germline V gives CDR1 GTSNPN, CDR2 SVGIG (reference sequence). This CDR3 spans 18 amino acids.

The genes are TRBV9 and TRBJ1-3; D is unclear. The CDR3 has 16 residues. The V end lost 4 bases, the J end lost 2 bases, and 16 bases lay between the germline ends. Germline CDR1 reads SGDLS; CDR2 reads YYNGEE. In DNA form, the CDR3 reads TGTGCCAGCAGCCCCGGGCGGGCCGGTGCTGGAAACACCATATATTTT. It encodes CASSPGRAGAGNTIYF. The variable domain in full, with the rest retrieved from reference TRBV9 and TRBJ1-3, is DSGVTQTPKHLITATGQRVTLRCSPRSGDLSVYWYQQSLDQGLQFLIQYYNGEERAKGNILERFSAQQFPDLHSELNLSSLELGDSALYFCASSPGRAGAGNTIYFGEGSWLTVV.

The chain has TRBV28 and TRBJ2-3; D unclear. Germline V lookup: CDR1 MDHEN, CDR2 SYDVKM. Trimming stripped 3 bases from V and 6 bases from J, with 7 bases between. This CDR3 is 12 amino acids long. The CDR3 reads CASSFGWDTQYF. CDR3 sequence (DNA): TGTGCCAGCAGTTTTGGGTGGGATACGCAGTATTTT.

V gene TRBV6-5 combines with J gene TRBJ2-2, with unresolved D. Per germline, CDR1 MNHEY and CDR2 SVGAGI. The V end lost 4 bases, the J end lost 1 base, and 10 bases lay between the germline ends. CDR3 length: 15 residues. DNA of the CDR3: TGTGCCAGCAGTTCAGGAACCCTGAACACCGGGGAGCTGTTTTTT. Protein sequence: CASSSGTLNTGELFF.

The CDR3 DNA reads as TGTGCCTGGACGAAGGGCCAAAACACTGAAGCTTTCTTT. This codes for CAWTKGQNTEAFF. The chain recombines TRBV30 with TRBJ1-1; D call uncertain. Germline lookup yields CDR1 GTSNPN and CDR2 SVGIG (reference sequence). CDR3 length equals 13 residues. Trimming cost V 4 bases and J 2 bases, with 11 bases left between them.

This chain uses TRBV2 with TRBJ2-7; D possibly corresponds to TRBD2 (7 bases). The V end lost 6 bases, the J end lost 1 base, and 22 bases lay between the germline ends. Germline V gives CDR1 SNHLY, CDR2 FYNNEI. The length of the CDR3 is 17 residues. The CDR3 is CASSPGRGGRGSYEQYF. The CDR3 DNA follows: TGTGCCAGCAGCCCGGGCAGGGGAGGGAGAGGGTCCTACGAGCAGTACTTC. The full variable domain, rest sourced from reference TRBV2 and TRBJ2-7, is EPEVTQTPSHQVTQMGQEVILRCVPISNHLYFYWYRQILGQKVEFLVSFYNNEISEKSEIFDDQFSVERPDGSNFTLKIRSTKLEDSAMYFCASSPGRGGRGSYEQYFGPGTRLTVT.

This chain connects TRBV5-1 to TRBJ1-1; D might be TRBD1 (6 bases). V was trimmed by 0 bases and J by 5 bases, leaving 14 bases between them. CDR1 and CDR2 (germline): SGHRS, YFSETQ. The length of the CDR3 is 15 residues. CDR3 in amino acids: CASSLAAGAKTEAFF. CDR3 sequence (DNA): TGCGCCAGCAGCTTGGCGGCGGGGGCGAAAACTGAAGCTTTCTTT.

The chain couples TRBV30 to TRBJ2-7, with D perhaps matching TRBD1 or TRBD2 (5 bases each). This CDR3 comprises 14 residues. V lost 2 bases and J lost 2, with 13 bases in between. CDR1 GTSNPN and CDR2 SVGIG come from the germline V gene (reference sequence). The DNA for the CDR3 is TGTGCCTGGAGTTTCCCCGGGACCCCCTACGAGCAGTACTTC. As protein: CAWSFPGTPYEQYF.

This chain uses TRBV15 with TRBJ1-3; weak D call: TRBD1 (6 bases). The CDR3 consists of 17 residues. Germline CDR1 LNHNV, CDR2 YYDKDF (reference sequence). Trimming cost V 0 bases and J 0 bases, with 12 bases left between them. The CDR3 reads CATSRDRGSFSGNTIYF. In nucleotides, the CDR3 is TGTGCCACCAGCAGAGACAGGGGCAGCTTCTCTGGAAACACCATATATTTT.

The V and J genes are TRBV4-3 and TRBJ1-2; 8 bases are a match to TRBD1. The V gene end was trimmed by 3 bases and the J gene end by 5 bases; junction bases not matched to a gene: 14. The CDR3 extends over 17 amino acids. CDR1 is LGHNA and CDR2 is YSLEER in the germline V gene. CDR3 coding DNA: TGCGCCAGCAGCCACTCATCCGGGACAGGAAGGACTTATGGCTACACCTTC. Its translation is CASSHSSGTGRTYGYTF.

The rearrangement joins TRBV28 to TRBJ1-2; tentative D call: TRBD1 (6 bases). This CDR3 is built from 15 residues. Germline V gene data show CDR1 as MDHEN and CDR2 as SYDVKM. Trimming removed 6 bases at V and 4 bases at J, with 18 bases between. CDR3 loop: CASRGRRGLSYGYTF. The CDR3 DNA reads as TGTGCCAGCAGGGGGCGCAGGGGCCTATCCTATGGCTACACCTTC.

The chain recombines TRBV29-1 with TRBJ2-7; possibly TRBD1 or TRBD2 for D (6 bases each). Germline CDR1 reads SQVTM; CDR2 reads ANQGSEA. The germline V and J ends were trimmed by 7 bases and 4 bases, with 20 bases remaining between them. The CDR3 is made up of 14 amino acids. The chain's CDR3 is CSGLAQGGGYEQYF. For the CDR3, the DNA is TGCAGCGGCTTGGCACAGGGAGGCGGATACGAGCAGTACTTC.

V and J are TRBV4-1 and TRBJ2-2; D is undetermined. Trimming took off 5 bases at V and 7 bases at J, with 5 bases between the two ends. This CDR3 is built from 11 residues. CDR1 and CDR2 from the germline V gene are MGHRA and YSYEKL. CDR3 protein: CASSSGGELFF. The CDR3 coding sequence is TGCGCCAGCAGCTCCGGCGGGGAGCTGTTTTTT.

DNA for the CDR3: TGCAGTGCTAGTGAGACTAGCGAGCAGTACTTC. Encoded protein: CSASETSEQYF. The chain combines TRBV20-1 with TRBJ2-7; D is possibly TRBD2 (6 bases). Germline V CDR1 and CDR2: DFQATT, SNEGSKA (reference sequence). The CDR3 is 11 residues long. V was clipped by 3 bases and J by 6 bases, with 9 bases between them.

In the case of this clone: One end of the junction is discordant with germline, which a read error may explain. This chain uses TRBV28 with TRBJ1-1, with a tentative D call TRBD1 (5 bases). CDR1 is MDHEN and CDR2 is SYDVKM in the germline V gene. CDR3 length: 16 amino acids. The CDR3 DNA sequence: TGTACCAGCAGGGCCGGGGGTAGGGTCATGAACACTGAAGCTTTCTTT. Protein product: CTSRAGGRVMNTEAFF.

The rearrangement joins TRBV5-1 to TRBJ1-5; 7 nucleotides agree with TRBD1. Germline V lookup: CDR1 SGHRS, CDR2 YFSETQ. The CDR3 loop spans 15 amino acids. With V trimmed by 0 bases and J by 6 bases, 6 bases remained unmatched. The CDR3 reads CASSLGQGGSQPQHF. The CDR3 nucleotides read TGCGCCAGCAGCTTGGGACAGGGCGGGAGTCAGCCCCAGCATTTT.

This clone is classed as large. CDR3: CASRDRTYGYTF. DNA of the CDR3: TGTGCCAGCCGGGACAGGACCTATGGCTACACCTTC. The chain couples TRBV6-5 to TRBJ1-2, with TRBD1 matching over 8 bases. Germline-derived CDR1 and CDR2 are MNHEY and SVGAGI. The CDR3 spans 12 residues. The ends lost 8 bases at V and 4 bases at J; junction bases unmatched: 3.

The genes are TRBV28 and TRBJ2-3; D call uncertain. CDR3 length: 11 amino acids. Trimming took off 6 bases at V and 3 bases at J, with 4 bases between the two ends. The germline gives CDR1 MDHEN, CDR2 SYDVKM. CDR3 in DNA: TGTGCCAGCAGCCGGACAGATACGCAGTATTTT. This translates into CASSRTDTQYF.

The chain has TRBV28 and TRBJ1-1, with TRBD1 matching 8 bases. CDR3 length: 15 amino acids. Trimming at V came to 5 bases and at J to 9 bases, leaving 14 bases not matched to a gene. CDR1 is MDHEN, CDR2 SYDVKM, per germline. CDR3 coding DNA: TGTGCCAGCAGTCCCCCCGGGACAGGCCCAATTCAAGCTTTCTTT. Residues: CASSPPGTGPIQAFF.

The chain links TRBV7-2 to TRBJ1-2; TRBD1 might be the D (5 bases). The germline V gene encodes CDR1 SGHTA and CDR2 FQGNSA. The CDR3 spans 14 residues. The germline V and J ends were trimmed by 5 bases and 5 bases, with 15 bases remaining between them. The CDR3 reads CASSHRDGSYGYTF. In DNA form, the CDR3 reads TGTGCCAGCAGCCATCGGGACGGATCATATGGCTACACCTTC.

The rearrangement uses TRBV29-1 and TRBJ2-1; TRBD2 agrees at 8 bases. This CDR3 contains 17 residues. Germline V gene sequence: CDR1 SQVTM, CDR2 ANQGSEA. Trimming cost V 2 bases and J 6 bases; bases outside gene matches: 15. CDR3: CSVERGLAGLASNEQFF. In DNA form, the CDR3 reads TGCAGCGTTGAAAGGGGTCTAGCGGGCCTCGCGAGCAATGAGCAGTTCTTC.

This chain links TRBV28 with TRBJ1-6; no clear D gene. Germline V gene lookup returns CDR1 MDHEN and CDR2 SYDVKM. Trimming removed 5 bases at V and 5 bases at J, with 4 bases between. This CDR3 spans 12 amino acids. The CDR3 region has the DNA TGTGCCAGCAGTAGGGATAATTCACCCCTCCACTTT. Encoded protein: CASSRDNSPLHF.

In DNA, the CDR3 is TGTGCCAGCAGTCGGGAGCTAAGCAATCAGCCCCAGCATTTT. Translation gives CASSRELSNQPQHF. V is TRBV6-1 and J is TRBJ1-5, with no clear D. Germline values: CDR1 MNHNS, CDR2 SASEGT. The CDR3 contains 14 residues. Trimming removed 5 bases from V and 1 base from J, with 9 bases in between.

The rearrangement uses TRBV7-7 and TRBJ2-2; 7 nucleotides line up with TRBD1. Germline CDR1 is SSHAT and CDR2 is FNYEAQ (reference sequence). The length of the CDR3 is 18 residues. CDR3 loop: CATSRPGGFFGDTGELFF. CDR3 bases: TGTGCTACCAGCCGGCCAGGGGGTTTTTTTGGGGACACCGGGGAGCTGTTTTTT.

This chain links TRBV5-6 with TRBJ2-6; D call uncertain. Germline CDR1 SGHDT, CDR2 YYEEEE. This CDR3 has 13 residues. V shed 2 bases and J shed 4 bases, with 4 bases lying between them. In DNA form, the CDR3 reads TGTGCCAGCAGCTTACAGGGGGCCAACGTCCTGACTTTC. Translating it yields CASSLQGANVLTF.